These 10 T cell receptor beta chains came from one sample sequenced in a study of monozygotic twins with inflammatory bowel disease. From the 5' RACE reads, TCRdb lists one entry per CDR3 protein and no DNA. This sample's table has around 370,000 distinct CDR3 sequences. Sequences were obtained from blood. The origin of the receptors is a human donor with ulcerative colitis or Crohn's disease, or a healthy co-twin of an affected twin (not recorded which).

The chain recombines TRBV18 with TRBJ1-1; checking the TCRdb D call of TRBD1 is not possible without DNA. The CDR3 contains 15 residues. Germline-derived CDR1 and CDR2 are KGHSH and LQKENI. CDR3: CASSPRLPQGTEAFF.

The rearrangement uses TRBV4-3 and TRBJ2-3; TCRdb lists TRBD1, though no DNA is available to test this call. The CDR3 extends over 18 amino acids. Germline V gene sequence: CDR1 LGHNA, CDR2 YSLEER. The CDR3: CASSQETGGILRTDTQYF.

J is TRBJ2-7 and V is TRBV7-9; lacking DNA, the TRBD1 call made by TCRdb goes unchecked. This CDR3 is 15 amino acids long. Germline CDR1 and CDR2: SEHNR and FQNEAQ (reference sequence). CDR3: CASSFLDRGPSEQYF.

CDR3 residues: CASSYSMGRVEKPIEAFF. The chain couples TRBV6-5 to TRBJ1-1; TCRdb calls TRBD1, which cannot be checked without DNA. The length of the CDR3 is 18 residues. The germline V gene encodes CDR1 MNHEY and CDR2 SVGAGI.

The V gene is TRBV6-5, the J gene TRBJ2-7; TCRdb picks TRBD1, but there is no DNA to check that call. Germline V gene data show CDR1 as MNHEY and CDR2 as SVGAGI. This CDR3 comprises 15 residues. The CDR3 protein is CASSYGTVPSYEQYF.

The chain employs TRBV19 and TRBJ2-2; TCRdb proposes TRBD1, but this gene call is untestable without DNA. The CDR3 is made up of 14 amino acids. Germline values: CDR1 LNHDA, CDR2 SQIVND (reference sequence). The CDR3 protein is CASSISGYDGELFF.

The chain recombines TRBV7-9 with TRBJ1-1; TCRdb names TRBD1, which stays unverified in the absence of DNA. Germline CDR1 reads SEHNR; CDR2 reads FQNEAQ (reference sequence). The CDR3 is 12 residues long. The CDR3 loop reads CASSSRTGEAFF.

The rearrangement joins TRBV19 to TRBJ2-1. This CDR3 region has 13 residues. Germline CDR1 reads LNHDA; CDR2 reads SQIVND (reference sequence). The CDR3 here is CASSWDLYNEQFF.

The J gene is TRBJ2-3, the V gene TRBV11-2. The CDR3 has 13 residues. The germline V gene has CDR1 SGHAT and CDR2 FQNNGV. The CDR3 loop reads CASSSVRTDTQYF.

The chain is built from TRBV4-2 and TRBJ1-5. The CDR3 loop spans 15 amino acids. Germline CDR1 is LGHNA and CDR2 is YNFKEQ. The CDR3 is CASSQDSDSNQPQHF.